These 5 T cell receptor beta chains were sequenced from one sample in a study of CD8 T cells in ankylosing spondylitis. TCRdb called the 5' RACE reads again in MiXCR, with one record for every CDR3 protein. The sample carries a few hundred thousand distinct CDR3 sequences, about a fifth recorded once. Sequencing used blood, either unsorted or a sorted T cell fraction (not recorded which). Receptors were obtained from a female donor with ankylosing spondylitis or in good health (not recorded which).

CDR3 residues: CASSSPGSATNTEAFF. The CDR3 DNA follows: TGTGCCAGCAGCTCCCCAGGTTCGGCCACAAACACTGAAGCTTTCTTT. The chain recombines TRBV12-3 or TRBV12-4 with TRBJ1-1; D not resolved. The CDR3 is 16 amino acids. Trimming removed 6 bases at V and 2 bases at J, with 19 bases between.

This clonotype was observed at least ten times. This chain connects TRBV29-1 to TRBJ2-5; 8 bases are shared with TRBD1. V lost 7 bases, J lost 4 bases, and 8 bases stayed unmatched. The CDR3 length is 13 residues. The germline gives CDR1 SQVTM, CDR2 ANQGSEA. The chain's CDR3 is CSAQDRGRETQYF. CDR3 coding DNA: TGCAGCGCCCAAGACAGGGGTCGAGAGACCCAGTACTTC.

Only a few counts were recorded for this clonotype. The rearrangement links TRBV12-3 or TRBV12-4 to TRBJ1-5; 8 nucleotides align to TRBD1. The CDR3 is made up of 15 amino acids. The trim removed 6 bases at V and 6 bases at J, leaving 10 bases unmatched. The chain's CDR3 is CASSPNRGGVQPQHF. In nucleotides, the CDR3 is TGTGCCAGCAGCCCAAACAGGGGGGGGGTTCAGCCCCAGCATTTT.

This clonotype was seen a few times. J is TRBJ1-5 and V is TRBV6-1; TRBD1 might be the D (5 bases). Trimming stripped 6 bases from V and 7 bases from J, with 13 bases between. The CDR3 consists of 13 residues. Germline values: CDR1 MNHNS, CDR2 SASEGT. The CDR3 coding sequence is TGTGCCAGCAGCCGAAGGGGTGGCCAGCCCCAGCATTTT. Residues: CASSRRGGQPQHF.

V gene TRBV6-6 combines with J gene TRBJ2-3, with 8 bases aligning to TRBD2. This CDR3 is 16 amino acids long. Per the germline V gene, CDR1 is MNHNY and CDR2 is SVGAGI (reference sequence). The ends lost 2 bases at V and 0 bases at J; junction bases unmatched: 4. The CDR3 coding sequence is TGTGCCAGCAGTTACCCAAGCGGGAGAAGCACAGATACGCAGTATTTT. This gives the protein CASSYPSGRSTDTQYF.